The 3 T cell receptor beta chains below all came from one sample that was sequenced in a study of CD8 T cells in Susac syndrome. Reverse transcription of about 0.45 to 1 ug RNA was performed with random hexamers. TCRdb redid the calling of the immunoSEQ multiplex PCR reads with MiXCR, one entry per CDR3 protein. The table includes about 160,000 distinct CDR3 sequences, approximately 94% detected once. Sample: CD4+ T cells from PBMCs. Source of these receptors: a human donor with Susac syndrome.

The chain joins TRBV20-1 to TRBJ1-1, with TRBD1 identical over 8 bases. The V segment lost 3 bases and the J segment 0 bases; nucleotides outside the gene matches: 3. The germline CDR1 and CDR2 sequences are DFQATT and SNEGSKA (reference sequence). The CDR3 length is 14 residues. CDR3 region: CSASAGQVNTEAFF. The DNA of the CDR3 is TGCAGTGCTAGCGCGGGACAGGTGAACACTGAAGCTTTCTTT.

The chain joins TRBV4-2 to TRBJ2-3; D call uncertain. The CDR3 is 18 residues long. Looked up from germline, CDR1 is LGHNA and CDR2 is YNFKEQ. V was trimmed by 1 base and J by 2 bases, leaving 19 bases between them. The CDR3 nucleotides read TGTGCCAGCAGCCAAGCCCTCTACCGAGGACCCATCACAGATACGCAGTATTTT. This sequence encodes CASSQALYRGPITDTQYF.

The chain links TRBV12-3 or TRBV12-4 to TRBJ1-1; perhaps TRBD1 as D (5 bases). Trimming removed 6 bases at V and 2 bases at J, with 13 bases between. This CDR3 is built from 14 residues. As DNA, the CDR3 is TGTGCCAGCAGACTCTTTGGGGGTAACACTGAAGCTTTCTTT. Translated: CASRLFGGNTEAFF.